This T cell receptor beta chain was sequenced in a study of cytomegalovirus exposure and HLA in healthy donors. Study-level points and caveats: Cytomegalovirus status was reportedly diagnosed by the classifier with high specificity and sensitivity.

The CDR3 contains 16 residues. V was shortened by 0 bases and J by 4 bases, with 12 bases between the two germline ends. About this clone: Antigen: not known.

Assay: immunoSEQ multiplex PCR; the TCRdb copy retains only in-frame clones and omits some. The sample has around 200,000 clones, roughly 84% seen once; the top ten hold 2.5% to 3.5%. The TCR comes from a woman under 30 in good health and CMV-seropositive. What was sequenced was PBMCs. The rearrangement joins TRBV23-1 to TRBJ2-2; D possibly corresponds to TRBD1 (7 bases). TRBV23-1 belongs to the ORF category, with a function that is uncertain. The CDR3 loop reads CASSQSGGQTTGELFF. DNA of the CDR3: TGCGCCAGCAGTCAATCGGGGGGACAGACCACCGGGGAGCTGTTTTTT.